A single sample is the source of the 32 T cell receptor beta chains below, sequenced in a study of post-analysis software for immune sequencing data (dated by TCRdb to between 2014 and 2016). What the work shows at the level of the full study, not this receptor alone: Significantly higher frequencies in patients than in controls were found for about five TRBV segments, including TRBV5-6, TRBV5-1 and TRBV20-1.

Receptor libraries were prepared by PCR. Sequenced on an Illumina HiSeq 2500. To reduce PCR and sequencing biases, unique molecular identifiers were incorporated into the TCR beta cDNA libraries. The raw public data were reprocessed by TCRdb itself: fastp quality trimming at Q25, MiXCR clonotype calling, in-frame beta chains only. For every CDR3 protein sequence, its rows merge into one entry that carries the most common genes and DNA. The sample table records fewer than 600,000 distinct CDR3 sequences; under 55% of these occur just once. The biggest ten clones account for 9% to 14% of the sample. What these receptors recognize is not known. Sequences were obtained from blood. The receptors derive from a girl under 18 with multiple sclerosis.

The chain employs TRBV12-3 or TRBV12-4 and TRBJ2-2, with D uncertain. CDR3 length: 16 amino acids. Trimming removed 6 bases at V and 1 base at J, with 15 bases between. DNA for the CDR3: TGTGCCAGCAGGCCAAAGACGGCGGAGAACACCGGGGAGCTGTTTTTT. Translation gives CASRPKTAENTGELFF.

J is TRBJ2-3 and V is TRBV3-1; 9 nucleotides agree with TRBD2. Germline lookup yields CDR1 LGHDT and CDR2 YNNKEL (reference sequence). This CDR3 has 17 residues. V shed 6 bases, J shed 2 bases, and the junction held 12 bases outside the gene matches. CDR3 in DNA: TGTGCCAGCAGGGAGGGGATAGCGGGAGCCCTCACAGATACGCAGTATTTT. Amino acids: CASREGIAGALTDTQYF.

The rearrangement links TRBV20-1 to TRBJ1-2; TRBD1 might be the D (6 bases). This CDR3 has 15 amino acids. Germline CDR1 reads DFQATT; CDR2 reads SNEGSKA (reference sequence). The ends were cut back, 2 bases at V and 6 bases at J, with 19 bases in the middle. The CDR3 here is CSARKLQGLVDGYTF. In DNA form, the CDR3 reads TGCAGTGCTAGAAAATTACAGGGTTTGGTCGATGGCTACACCTTC.

This chain links TRBV7-3 with TRBJ2-1, with TRBD1 as a possible D gene (6 bases). V lost 4 bases to trimming and J lost 8 bases, with 15 bases between them. This CDR3 is built from 14 residues. Germline V gene data show CDR1 as SGHTA and CDR2 as FQGTGA. The CDR3 region has the DNA TGTGCCAGCAGCTGGGGCCAGGGGCGGGATGAGCAGTTCTTC. This sequence encodes CASSWGQGRDEQFF.

This rearrangement joins TRBV9 to TRBJ1-1; D is possibly TRBD1 (5 bases). V dropped 4 bases and J dropped 1 base, with 14 bases sitting between them. This CDR3 is 15 amino acids long. CDR1 and CDR2 from the germline V gene are SGDLS and YYNGEE. The CDR3: CASSSSGDRNTEAFF. The CDR3 DNA is TGTGCCAGCAGCTCGAGTGGTGACAGGAACACTGAAGCTTTCTTT.

The chain recombines TRBV5-1 with TRBJ1-1; D is unclear. With 4 bases removed from V and 5 bases from J, the gap between germline ends came to 12 bases. Per the germline V gene, CDR1 is SGHRS and CDR2 is YFSETQ. There are 13 residues in the CDR3. The CDR3 spells CASSRDPDTEAFF. The CDR3 DNA sequence: TGCGCCAGCAGCAGGGATCCGGATACTGAAGCTTTCTTT.

This clonotype was counted only a few times. The chain uses TRBV24-1 and TRBJ2-5; weak D call: TRBD1 (6 bases). V was trimmed by 3 bases and J by 2 bases, leaving 9 bases between them. The V gene's germline CDR1 is KGHDR and CDR2 SFDVKD. This CDR3 has 14 residues. The CDR3 sequence: CATSDTGPQETQYF. DNA of the CDR3: TGTGCCACCAGTGATACAGGGCCACAAGAGACCCAGTACTTC.

This clonotype was seen only a few times. The gene calls are TRBV28 and TRBJ2-7; 7 nucleotides agree with TRBD1. Germline V gene data show CDR1 as MDHEN and CDR2 as SYDVKM. V trimming: 5 bases; J trimming: 0 bases; junction bases outside the gene matches: 10. The CDR3 length is 16 residues. The chain's CDR3 is CASSPPTGSYSYEQYF. CDR3 bases: TGTGCCAGCAGTCCCCCGACAGGGTCCTACTCCTACGAGCAGTACTTC. Filled out from reference TRBV28 and TRBJ2-7, the complete variable domain reads DVKVTQSSRYLVKRTGEKVFLECVQDMDHENMFWYRQDPGLGLRLIYFSYDVKMKEKGDIPEGYSVSREKKERFSLILESASTNQTSMYLCASSPPTGSYSYEQYFGPGTRLTVT.

The chain links TRBV6-5 to TRBJ1-1, with D possibly being TRBD1 (5 bases). The CDR3 runs to 14 residues. CDR1 is MNHEY, CDR2 SVGAGI, per germline. The V end lost 0 bases, the J end lost 7 bases, and 12 bases lay between the germline ends. The CDR3 here is CASSYSAGGGEAFF. CDR3 nucleotides: TGTGCCAGCAGTTACTCGGCAGGCGGGGGTGAAGCTTTCTTT.

The rearrangement uses TRBV4-1 and TRBJ2-7; 11 nucleotides agree with TRBD1. CDR1 is MGHRA, CDR2 YSYEKL, per germline. J lost 3 bases, V lost 4 bases, and 5 bases had no gene match. The CDR3 extends over 15 amino acids. CDR3 coding DNA: TGCGCCAGCAGCCGGGGACAGGGGGTGGACTACGAGCAGTACTTC. It is translated as CASSRGQGVDYEQYF.

The chain links TRBV7-9 to TRBJ2-3; D possibly corresponds to TRBD1 (5 bases). CDR1 SEHNR and CDR2 FQNEAQ come from the germline V gene (reference sequence). V dropped 4 bases and J dropped 1 base, with 27 bases sitting between them. This CDR3 contains 20 residues. CDR3 DNA: TGTGCCAGCAGCTCCCCGTTGATAATGACAGAGCAGTCGGGCACAGATACGCAGTATTTT. Translation gives CASSSPLIMTEQSGTDTQYF.

Concerning this clonotype itself: The junction shows a germline mismatch at one end, possibly a read error. The rearrangement uses TRBV7-2 and TRBJ1-1, with D tentatively TRBD1 (5 bases). The CDR3 contains 15 residues. CDR1 is SGHTA, CDR2 FQGNSA, per germline. The CDR3 loop is CASSREAGSNTAAFF. In DNA form, the CDR3 reads TGTGCCAGCAGCCGGGAGGCAGGGTCGAACACTGCAGCTTTCTTT.

The rearrangement links TRBV3-1 to TRBJ2-5; tentatively, D is TRBD2 (5 bases). The V and J ends lost 7 bases and 1 base respectively, with 19 bases between them. The CDR3 spans 16 residues. CDR1 and CDR2 (germline): LGHDT, YNNKEL (reference sequence). The CDR3 region is CASTLWSGRAQETQYF. In DNA form, the CDR3 reads TGTGCCAGCACCCTCTGGAGCGGAAGGGCCCAAGAGACCCAGTACTTC.

There are a few counts of this clonotype. The chain joins TRBV5-1 to TRBJ2-1; 9 bases align to TRBD2. The trim removed 0 bases at V and 7 bases at J, leaving 5 bases unmatched. Per the germline V gene, CDR1 is SGHRS and CDR2 is YFSETQ. The CDR3 has 15 residues. CDR3 DNA: TGCGCCAGCAGCTTGGCCTTTGCGGGAGGGAATGAGCAGTTCTTC. Encoded protein: CASSLAFAGGNEQFF.

This clonotype was seen a handful of times. This chain joins TRBV20-1 and TRBJ2-5; 8 nucleotides align to TRBD2. Trimming at V came to 5 bases and at J to 2 bases, leaving 7 bases not matched to a gene. CDR1 and CDR2 from the germline V gene are DFQATT and SNEGSKA (reference sequence). CDR3 length equals 14 residues. The CDR3 here is CSAPHGLAQETQYF. The CDR3, as DNA: TGCAGTGCTCCCCACGGACTAGCTCAAGAGACCCAGTACTTC.

This clonotype was counted between two and nine times. The chain carries TRBV14 and TRBJ1-1; D is unclear. The CDR3 spans 13 residues. In germline, CDR1 is SGHDN, CDR2 FVKESK. Trimming stripped 1 base from V and 0 bases from J, with 3 bases between. DNA for the CDR3: TGTGCCAGCAGCCAAGTGATGAACACTGAAGCTTTCTTT. Encoded protein: CASSQVMNTEAFF.

This clonotype has only a few counts. V and J are TRBV20-1 and TRBJ2-1, with D uncertain. The V gene's germline CDR1 is DFQATT and CDR2 SNEGSKA (reference sequence). CDR3 length equals 12 residues. The germline V and J ends were trimmed by 3 bases and 6 bases, with 9 bases remaining between them. The CDR3 region has the DNA TGCAGTGCTAGTGGTTCCCTCAATGAGCAGTTCTTC. It encodes CSASGSLNEQFF.

The gene calls are TRBV6-5 and TRBJ2-7, with D maybe TRBD2 (5 bases). CDR1 is MNHEY and CDR2 is SVGAGI in the germline V gene. Deletions cut 6 bases from V and 12 bases from J, with 15 bases between. There are 11 residues in the CDR3. The CDR3 DNA sequence: TGTGCCAGCAGACTGAGGGAGACCCGGTACTTC. Translated: CASRLRETRYF.

The chain couples TRBV9 to TRBJ1-2, with TRBD1 matching over 8 bases. V lost 4 bases to trimming and J lost 6 bases; unmatched junction nucleotides: 5. This CDR3 is 13 amino acids long. CDR1 is SGDLS and CDR2 is YYNGEE in the germline V gene. The CDR3 DNA is TGTGCCAGCAGCTTTGGACAGGGTCATGGCTACACCTTC. Translated, it gives CASSFGQGHGYTF.

The chain carries TRBV4-1 and TRBJ1-3; 9 bases line up with TRBD1. This CDR3 region has 18 residues. CDR1 and CDR2 from the germline V gene are MGHRA and YSYEKL. Losses at the gene ends were 1 base for V and 0 bases for J; bases not matched to a gene: 7. CDR3 coding DNA: TGCGCCAGCAGCCAAGGGGGACAGGGACCGAGCTCTGGAAACACCATATATTTT. Protein: CASSQGGQGPSSGNTIYF.

In this sample, this clonotype turned up a few times. The chain couples TRBV5-1 to TRBJ2-5, with 8 positions matching TRBD1. Looked up from germline, CDR1 is SGHRS and CDR2 is YFSETQ. V dropped 6 bases and J dropped 4; count of bases not matched to a gene: 11. This CDR3 contains 15 residues. The CDR3 DNA sequence: TGCGCCAGCACCAAGCGCAGGGGGCTGGGAGAGACCCAGTACTTC. It encodes CASTKRRGLGETQYF. The full variable domain, completed using reference TRBV5-1 and TRBJ2-5, is KAGVTQTPRYLIKTRGQQVTLSCSPISGHRSVSWYQQTPGQGLQFLFEYFSETQRNKGNFPGRFSGRQFSNSRSEMNVSTLELGDSALYLCASTKRRGLGETQYFGPGTRLLVL.

The V call is TRBV3-1, the J call TRBJ2-7; the match to TRBD2 covers 9 bases. Trimming removed 4 bases from V and 2 bases from J; junction bases left unmatched: 6. This CDR3 is built from 15 residues. Per germline, CDR1 LGHDT and CDR2 YNNKEL (reference sequence). The CDR3 is CASSPGSGGPYEQYF. CDR3 bases: TGTGCCAGCAGCCCGGGTAGCGGGGGCCCCTACGAGCAGTACTTC.

This clonotype was observed a few times. This chain uses TRBV7-2 with TRBJ2-1; possibly TRBD2 for D (6 bases). V lost 0 bases to trimming and J lost 5 bases, with 8 bases between them. This CDR3 region has 14 residues. The V gene's germline CDR1 is SGHTA and CDR2 FQGNSA. The CDR3 DNA reads as TGTGCCAGCAGCTTAGCGGGAGGACACAATGAGCAGTTCTTC. Translating it yields CASSLAGGHNEQFF.

This chain joins TRBV9 and TRBJ2-3; 8 bases are shared with TRBD1. The V gene's germline CDR1 is SGDLS and CDR2 YYNGEE. CDR3 length: 15 residues. The J segment lost 0 bases and the V segment lost 6 bases, leaving 6 bases of the junction unmatched. CDR3 coding DNA: TGTGCCAGCACCCAGGGGGCGGATAGCACAGATACGCAGTATTTT. As protein: CASTQGADSTDTQYF.

This clonotype was counted at least ten times. The gene calls are TRBV28 and TRBJ2-1; D could derive from TRBD1 or TRBD2 (7 bases each). The CDR3 is 15 residues long. The V and J ends lost 11 bases and 5 bases respectively, with 22 bases between them. In germline, CDR1 is MDHEN, CDR2 SYDVKM. The CDR3 coding sequence is TGTGCCCTCTCGTTGAGGGAGGGGGCGGACAATGAGCAGTTCTTC. This encodes CALSLREGADNEQFF.

This clonotype was counted a few times. The chain employs TRBV6-5 and TRBJ2-3; tentatively, D is TRBD2 (5 bases). CDR1 and CDR2 from the germline V gene are MNHEY and SVGAGI. The V end lost 3 bases, the J end lost 1 base, and 11 bases lay between the germline ends. CDR3 length: 15 amino acids. DNA of the CDR3: TGTGCCAGCAGTTATGAGGGAGTGGGCACAGATACGCAGTATTTT. Its translation is CASSYEGVGTDTQYF.

The chain links TRBV28 to TRBJ2-7; D is undetermined. Between the trimmed V and J ends, which lost 4 bases and 2 bases, there was a span of 6 bases. This CDR3 spans 12 amino acids. Germline-derived CDR1 and CDR2 are MDHEN and SYDVKM. CDR3 DNA: TGTGCCAGCAGTTCCGAACCCTACGAGCAGTACTTC. It encodes CASSSEPYEQYF.

This clonotype showed up just a few times. The chain employs TRBV7-9 and TRBJ2-7; D uncertain. The germline V and J ends were trimmed by 4 bases and 6 bases, with 10 bases remaining between them. The CDR3 is 12 amino acids. Germline V CDR1 and CDR2: SEHNR, FQNEAQ (reference sequence). CDR3 sequence (DNA): TGTGCCAGCAGCTCCGGACCGTCCGAGCAGTACTTC. Protein product: CASSSGPSEQYF.

The chain links TRBV28 to TRBJ2-4; D may correspond to TRBD1 or TRBD2 (5 bases each). V lost 8 bases, J lost 14 bases, and 13 bases lay in between. The germline gives CDR1 MDHEN, CDR2 SYDVKM. The CDR3 consists of 10 residues. The CDR3 DNA is TGTGCCAGCGGGACGGAAAGGAAGTACTTC. This encodes CASGTERKYF.

This clonotype occurred a few times. The genes are TRBV20-1 and TRBJ2-5, with 11 bases fitting TRBD2. The CDR3 contains 17 residues. Germline CDR1 and CDR2: DFQATT and SNEGSKA (reference sequence). The V segment lost 3 bases and the J segment 11 bases; nucleotides outside the gene matches: 20. Here the CDR3 reads CSASKRTGTSGRNEQYF. CDR3 coding DNA: TGCAGTGCTAGTAAAAGAACCGGGACTAGCGGACGCAATGAGCAGTACTTC.

J is TRBJ1-1 and V is TRBV7-6; perhaps TRBD1 as D (6 bases). Germline-derived CDR1 and CDR2 are SGHVS and FNYEAQ. This CDR3 is 17 amino acids long. V lost 5 bases to trimming and J lost 0 bases, with 19 bases between them. CDR3 residues: CASSARGIRNMNTEAFF. For the CDR3, the DNA is TGTGCCAGCAGCGCCAGGGGCATCCGGAATATGAACACTGAAGCTTTCTTT.

This chain connects TRBV14 to TRBJ2-7; TRBD1 aligns across 9 bases. The germline V gene has CDR1 SGHDN and CDR2 FVKESK. The CDR3 has 15 amino acids. V trimming: 4 bases; J trimming: 3 bases; junction bases outside the gene matches: 7. In DNA, the CDR3 is TGTGCCAGCAGCCGAGCCGGGACAGGGAACTACGAGCAGTACTTC. Translation: CASSRAGTGNYEQYF.